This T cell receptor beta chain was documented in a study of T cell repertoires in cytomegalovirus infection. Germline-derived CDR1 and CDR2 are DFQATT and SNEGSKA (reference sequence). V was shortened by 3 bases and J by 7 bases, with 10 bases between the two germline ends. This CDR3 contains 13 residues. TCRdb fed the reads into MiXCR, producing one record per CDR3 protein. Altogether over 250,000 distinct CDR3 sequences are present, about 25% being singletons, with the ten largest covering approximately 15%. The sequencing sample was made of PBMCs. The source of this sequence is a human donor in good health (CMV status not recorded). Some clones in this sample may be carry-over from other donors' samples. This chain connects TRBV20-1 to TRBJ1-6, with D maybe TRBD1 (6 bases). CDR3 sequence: CSASRQGNSPLHF. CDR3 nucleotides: TGCAGTGCTAGTCGGCAGGGGAATTCACCCCTCCACTTT.